The clone carrying this TCR beta chain showed up many times. Its antigen is not known. The data are from a study of neurological immune-mediated disorders. Findings and limits, study-wide: The absence of any CDR3 amino acid sequence shared by expanded clones across subjects suggests that repertoires were private in all groups.

Volunteers at a blood bank in Maryland, USA, were the healthy controls. Unsorted libraries used 2 million PBMCs kept at -80 degrees C. The cDNA was produced through 5'RACE with 10-nucleotide random UMIs. Each CDR3 protein gets one entry after TCRdb re-called the 5' RACE reads with MiXCR. The table has about 24,000 distinct CDR3 sequences, under 8.5% seen once; the top ten hold about 4.4%. Germline-derived CDR1 and CDR2 are MDHEN and SYDVKM. The CDR3 is 16 residues long. J was trimmed by 6 bases and V by 2 bases; bases with no gene match: 11. The sample consisted of PBMCs. The TCR was taken from a woman in her thirties or forties in good health. The rearrangement uses TRBV28 and TRBJ2-7; 9 nucleotides agree with TRBD2. In DNA form, the CDR3 reads TGTGCCAGCAGTTTAGATAGTAGCGGGAGTCGGTGCGAGCAGTACTTC. This encodes CASSLDSSGSRCEQYF.